These 26 T cell receptor beta chains share one sample of origin, sequenced in a study of cytomegalovirus exposure and HLA in healthy donors. Researchers ran the PCR with 60 Vbeta and 13 Jbeta primers. The data were produced by immunoSEQ multiplex PCR, yet TCRdb's version contains in-frame clones alone and is incomplete. The data hold roughly 200,000 clones, with around 76% observed a single time. The sequenced sample consisted of PBMCs. All receptors derive from a young man in good health and CMV-seronegative.

To note about this clone: Other DNA sequences in this specimen translate into the identical CDR3. CDR3: CASSLSWTGEAFF. In DNA, the CDR3 is TGTGCCAGCAGTTTAAGTTGGACAGGTGAAGCTTTCTTT. This chain connects TRBV27 to TRBJ1-1, with 7 bases fitting TRBD1. This CDR3 has 13 amino acids. Per germline, CDR1 MNHEY and CDR2 SMNVEV (reference sequence). Losses at the gene ends were 2 bases for V and 7 bases for J; bases not matched to a gene: 4.

This rearrangement joins TRBV11-2 to TRBJ1-4, with 11 bases lining up with TRBD1. Trimming removed 3 bases from V and 7 bases from J; junction bases left unmatched: 1. Germline V gene data show CDR1 as SGHAT and CDR2 as FQNNGV. CDR3 length equals 14 residues. DNA of the CDR3: TGTGCCAGCAGCTTGGACAGGGGGCGTGAAAAACTGTTTTTT. Amino acid sequence: CASSLDRGREKLFF. Full variable domain (remainder filled in from reference TRBV11-2 and TRBJ1-4): EAGVAQSPRYKIIEKRQSVAFWCNPISGHATLYWYQQILGQGPKLLIQFQNNGVVDDSQLPKDRFSAERLKGVDSTLKIQPAKLEDSAVYLCASSLDRGREKLFFGSGTQLSVL.

With regard to this clone: The junction shows a germline mismatch at one end, possibly a read error. V usage is TRBV7-9 and J usage is TRBJ2-5; possible D gene TRBD2, 6 bases. The germline V gene has CDR1 SEHNR and CDR2 FQNEAQ (reference sequence). The CDR3 is 16 residues long. CDR3 in DNA: TGTTCCAGCACCGATTGGGCCCAGGAGGGAGAAGAGACCCAGTACTTC. It codes for CSSTDWAQEGEETQYF.

This chain connects TRBV7-3 to TRBJ2-2; possible D gene TRBD2, 5 bases. The CDR3 has 14 residues. V gave up 4 bases and J gave up 5 bases, with 11 bases separating them. CDR1 SGHTA and CDR2 FQGTGA come from the germline V gene. The CDR3 region has the DNA TGTGCCAGCAGCTCCCCTGGCGGGACCGGGGAGCTGTTTTTT. Translated, it gives CASSSPGGTGELFF.

V usage is TRBV7-3 and J usage is TRBJ2-5; TRBD1 matches at 8 bases. Trimming took 4 bases from V and 5 from J; bases not matched to a gene: 6. This CDR3 spans 14 amino acids. The germline V gene has CDR1 SGHTA and CDR2 FQGTGA. CDR3 loop: CASSSDRGAETQYF. CDR3 bases: TGTGCCAGCAGCTCCGACAGGGGAGCGGAGACCCAGTACTTC.

The V and J genes are TRBV5-1 and TRBJ2-3; TRBD2 matches 10 bases. The CDR3 is made up of 16 amino acids. Trimming removed 4 bases from V and 0 bases from J; junction bases left unmatched: 5. Per germline, CDR1 SGHRS and CDR2 YFSETQ. CDR3 in DNA: TGCGCCAGCAGCGCAGGACTAGCGGCGAGCACAGATACGCAGTATTTT. Translated, it gives CASSAGLAASTDTQYF.

The chain couples TRBV10-1 to TRBJ1-1; 8 bases are shared with TRBD1. Germline trimming cut 6 bases from V and 3 bases from J; bases unmatched to any gene: 3. CDR1 is WNHNN and CDR2 is SYGVQD in the germline V gene (reference sequence). The CDR3 runs to 13 residues. This chain's CDR3 is CASSLTGDTEAFF. The CDR3 DNA reads TGCGCCAGCAGCCTGACAGGGGACACTGAAGCTTTCTTT.

This chain links TRBV27 with TRBJ2-7; D is ambiguous. V lost 5 bases and J 2 bases, leaving 7 bases between the germline ends. The CDR3 sequence is 12 residues long. Germline V gene lookup returns CDR1 MNHEY and CDR2 SMNVEV (reference sequence). Here the CDR3 reads CASSPVPYEQYF. The CDR3 coding sequence is TGTGCCAGCAGTCCGGTTCCCTACGAGCAGTACTTC.

V usage is TRBV4-1 and J usage is TRBJ2-5; tentatively, D is TRBD2 (6 bases). Germline V gene sequence: CDR1 MGHRA, CDR2 YSYEKL. The CDR3 has 18 residues. The V gene lost 3 bases and the J gene lost 2 bases, with 22 bases spanning the gap. CDR3 sequence: CASSHLTQVRGRQETQYF. CDR3 nucleotides: TGCGCCAGCAGCCATCTTACCCAGGTTCGGGGGAGGCAAGAGACCCAGTACTTC.

The rearrangement links TRBV2 to TRBJ2-3; D is unclear. This CDR3 has 13 residues. CDR1 and CDR2 from the germline V gene are SNHLY and FYNNEI. V lost 4 bases, J lost 6 bases, and 11 bases lay in between. Here the CDR3 DNA reads TGTGCCAGCAGTGGCGACATGACCGATACGCAGTATTTT. As protein: CASSGDMTDTQYF.

The chain carries TRBV30 and TRBJ2-3, with no clear D. The CDR3 length is 13 residues. In germline, CDR1 is GTSNPN, CDR2 SVGIG (reference sequence). Trimming left V 0 bases short and J 3 bases short, with 7 bases between. For the CDR3, the DNA is TGTGCCTGGAGTGTAGAGATTACAGATACGCAGTATTTT. It yields the protein CAWSVEITDTQYF.

The chain carries TRBV6-5 and TRBJ2-7, with D perhaps TRBD1 (6 bases). This CDR3 region has 13 residues. With 5 bases removed from V and 7 bases from J, the gap between germline ends came to 15 bases. CDR1 is MNHEY and CDR2 is SVGAGI in the germline V gene. The CDR3 is CASSTPRGREQYF. As DNA, the CDR3 is TGTGCCAGCAGTACGCCCAGGGGTAGAGAGCAGTACTTC.

This clone was counted between two and nine times. The rearrangement joins TRBV14 to TRBJ2-5; 11 positions agree with TRBD2. The CDR3 spans 17 residues. Unmatched junction bases numbered 10, after V lost 2 bases and J lost 5 bases. From germline, CDR1 is SGHDN and CDR2 FVKESK. The CDR3 region is CASSQRVLAGGGETQYF. In DNA form, the CDR3 reads TGTGCCAGCAGCCAACGGGTCCTAGCGGGAGGAGGCGAGACCCAGTACTTC.

The rearrangement joins TRBV18 to TRBJ2-2; D call uncertain. The germline gives CDR1 KGHSH, CDR2 LQKENI. V dropped 6 bases and J dropped 0 bases, with 14 bases sitting between them. This CDR3 spans 16 amino acids. The CDR3 DNA follows: TGTGCCAGCTCGCCTTCTAGGAGAGCGAACACCGGGGAGCTGTTTTTT. Translation gives CASSPSRRANTGELFF. The full variable domain, in which reference TRBV18 and TRBJ2-2 provide the parts outside the CDR3, is NAGVMQNPRHLVRRRGQEARLRCSPMKGHSHVYWYRQLPEEGLKFMVYLQKENIIDESGMPKERFSAEFPKEGPSILRIQQVVRGDSAAYFCASSPSRRANTGELFFGEGSRLTVL.

A remark on this clone: One junction end disagrees with the germline gene, perhaps due to a read error. The V call is TRBV7-9, the J call TRBJ1-1; 7 nucleotides match TRBD1. The CDR3 has 15 amino acids. The germline V gene encodes CDR1 SEHNR and CDR2 FQNEAQ (reference sequence). In nucleotides, the CDR3 is TGTTCCAGCAGCTTTTTCAGGGGGTCGAACACTGAAGCTTTCTTT. This translates into CSSSFFRGSNTEAFF.

This clone occurred once. This sequence joins TRBV5-6 and TRBJ1-2; D might be TRBD1 (5 bases). The CDR3 sequence is 14 residues long. Trimming took 1 base from V and 4 from J, leaving 11 bases between them. Per germline, CDR1 SGHDT and CDR2 YYEEEE. CDR3 DNA sequence: TGTGCCAGCAGCTTGTGGGGCGGATTCTATGGCTACACCTTC. As protein: CASSLWGGFYGYTF.

The V and J genes are TRBV7-3 and TRBJ2-5, with D possibly TRBD2 on 5 matching bases. The CDR3 covers 13 residues. Trimming removed 4 bases at V and 2 bases at J, with 8 bases between. Germline CDR1 SGHTA, CDR2 FQGTGA. The CDR3 nucleotides read TGTGCCAGCAGCTCAGGACTGCAAGAGACCCAGTACTTC. It yields the protein CASSSGLQETQYF.

The chain uses TRBV2 and TRBJ2-7, with 10 bases that match TRBD2. This CDR3 is 16 amino acids long. CDR1 is SNHLY and CDR2 is FYNNEI in the germline V gene. Trimming removed 7 bases from V and 3 bases from J; junction bases left unmatched: 12. In DNA form, the CDR3 reads TGTGCCAGCACTACGGGACTAGCGTTAGGGGGCTACGAGCAGTACTTC. This gives the protein CASTTGLALGGYEQYF.

This rearrangement joins TRBV21-1 to TRBJ2-7; the table's TRBD1 call for D was not verified on the DNA. TRBV21-1 is shown as a pseudogene. CDR3 size: 16 residues. CDR3 bases: TGTGCCAGCAGATCAACCGGGACAGAGATTTCCTACGAGCAGTACTTC. Its protein product is CASRSTGTEISYEQYF.

The gene calls are TRBV5-4 and TRBJ1-2, with 12 bases that match TRBD1. Germline loops: CDR1 SGHNT, CDR2 YYREEE (reference sequence). CDR3 length: 19 amino acids. V trimming: 0 bases; J trimming: 8 bases; junction bases outside the gene matches: 17. Written as DNA, the CDR3 is TGTGCCAGCAGCTTGGCCGGGGGACAGGGGGCCCCCAGGCGGGGAGGCTACACCTTC. As protein: CASSLAGGQGAPRRGGYTF.

The rearrangement uses TRBV2 and TRBJ2-5, with 9 bases identical to TRBD1. The closer fit of TRBJ2-7 to the DNA end suggests the J call may be wrong. CDR1 and CDR2 from the germline V gene are SNHLY and FYNNEI. The CDR3 contains 16 residues. CDR3 amino acids: CASSDTGTGFSYEQYF. The CDR3 DNA is TGTGCCAGCAGTGATACCGGGACAGGGTTTTCCTACGAGCAGTACTTC.

This clone occurred once. This chain connects TRBV9 to TRBJ2-3; 7 nucleotides align to TRBD2. CDR3 length: 16 residues. V dropped 4 bases and J dropped 5; count of bases not matched to a gene: 13. Per the germline V gene, CDR1 is SGDLS and CDR2 is YYNGEE. The CDR3 coding sequence is TGTGCCAGCAGCCCAAGGTCCGCGGGAGAGCTAGATACGCAGTATTTT. Its protein product is CASSPRSAGELDTQYF.

The V call is TRBV29-1, the J call TRBJ2-5; 10 positions agree with TRBD2. The V gene's germline CDR1 is SQVTM and CDR2 ANQGSEA. The CDR3 sequence is 16 residues long. With V trimmed by 3 bases and J by 5 bases, 12 bases remained unmatched. CDR3 sequence: CSVEIQREGPGETQYF. The CDR3 bases are TGCAGCGTTGAGATCCAGCGGGAGGGCCCGGGGGAGACCCAGTACTTC. Drawing the rest from reference TRBV29-1 and TRBJ2-5, the complete variable domain is SAVISQKPSRDICQRGTSLTIQCQVDSQVTMMFWYRQQPGQSLTLIATANQGSEATYESGFVIDKFPISRPNLTFSTLTVSNMSPEDSSIYLCSVEIQREGPGETQYFGPGTRLLVL.

As to this clone: The sample contains more than one DNA sequence encoding this CDR3. The J gene is TRBJ1-2, the V gene TRBV28; 7 positions match TRBD1. The germline gives CDR1 MDHEN, CDR2 SYDVKM. The CDR3 has 12 amino acids. V lost 4 bases and J lost 13; bases outside the gene matches: 9. CDR3 DNA: TGTGCCAGCAGTTCAGGGGGACTCGTGAGCACCTTC. Translating gives CASSSGGLVSTF.

The rearrangement links TRBV2 to TRBJ2-7, with 10 bases aligning to TRBD2. The CDR3 covers 16 residues. V was clipped by 1 base and J by 3 bases; unmatched bases: 6. The germline CDR1 and CDR2 sequences are SNHLY and FYNNEI. CDR3 in DNA: TGTGCCAGCAGTGAAGGGGCTAGCGGGAGAATCTACGAGCAGTACTTC. Translating it yields CASSEGASGRIYEQYF. Filled out from reference TRBV2 and TRBJ2-7, the complete variable domain reads EPEVTQTPSHQVTQMGQEVILRCVPISNHLYFYWYRQILGQKVEFLVSFYNNEISEKSEIFDDQFSVERPDGSNFTLKIRSTKLEDSAMYFCASSEGASGRIYEQYFGPGTRLTVT.

The CDR3 coding sequence is TGCGCCAGCAGCCCCTCGGGAGGGGCAGGCTCCTACGAGCAGTACTTC. Translated, it gives CASSPSGGAGSYEQYF. The rearrangement uses TRBV5-1 and TRBJ2-7; 8 nucleotides agree with TRBD2. CDR3 length equals 16 residues. Germline V gene data show CDR1 as SGHRS and CDR2 as YFSETQ. The V gene end was trimmed by 4 bases and the J gene end by 0 bases; junction bases not matched to a gene: 9.